Described below is a single T cell receptor beta chain sequence and its context. These data come from a study of blood T cell repertoires in COVID-19. The germline V gene encodes CDR1 LNHDA and CDR2 SQIVND (reference sequence). V lost 4 bases, J lost 4 bases, and 6 bases stayed unmatched. CDR3 length: 14 residues. Repertoires were generated with immunoSEQ multiplex PCR, while TCRdb's copy carries only in-frame clones and drops some. Counted here are approximately 210,000 clones, roughly 87% occurring once; the ten biggest clones make up roughly 2%. The V call is TRBV19, the J call TRBJ2-7; TRBD2 matches at 8 bases. The clonotype originates from a man aged 40-55 years with active or convalescent COVID-19. The sample consisted of peripheral blood. CDR3 in amino acids: CASSTGGGNYEQYF. DNA for the CDR3: TGTGCCAGTAGTACTGGCGGGGGGAATTACGAGCAGTACTTC.